The source of this T cell receptor (beta chain) is a study of response to subunit inactivated influenza vaccine. The study's findings and limits: Authors suggested that a seasonal influenza vaccination recruits few new T cells each time.

There are 20 residues in the CDR3. Germline values: CDR1 SGHRS, CDR2 YFSETQ. V dropped 8 bases and J dropped 0; count of bases not matched to a gene: 20. TCRdb ran MiXCR on the RT-PCR reads and lists one entry per CDR3 protein. The table lists roughly 650,000 distinct CDR3 sequences, 15% to 18% of them singletons. For this clonotype: Its target is unknown.

The source of this sequence is a man in his forties or fifties who received an inactivated influenza vaccine. The J gene is TRBJ2-6, the V gene TRBV5-1; 7 bases map to TRBD1. This specimen was PBMCs from blood, taken 11 to 12 days after vaccination. Here the CDR3 reads CARARTGPIRKSSGANVLTF. The CDR3 DNA reads as TGCGCCAGGGCAAGGACAGGCCCCATTAGGAAAAGCTCTGGGGCCAACGTCCTGACTTTC.